This T cell receptor beta chain was sequenced in a study of T cells in Graves' hyperthyroidism and ophthalmopathy. TCR beta CDR3 regions were amplified from RNA transcripts. Carried out on the TCR CDR3, a first-round RT-PCR used the HTBI primer set. From the multiplex PCR reads, TCRdb called clonotypes with MiXCR, one entry per CDR3 protein. This table holds about 560,000 distinct CDR3 sequences, over 15% found once. Germline V gene sequence: CDR1 DFQATT, CDR2 SNEGSKA (reference sequence). This CDR3 contains 17 residues. V was cut by 6 bases and J by 2 bases, with 26 bases left in between. General study points: Most thyroid clonotypes with frequency above 0.001 were detected in blood. It was a median around seven months before onset that the model predicted ophthalmopathy.

The table lists this clonotype with many counts. The antigen is undetermined. Sequenced sample: blood. The chain combines TRBV20-1 with TRBJ2-7; TRBD2 is a possible D gene (6 bases). The clonotype was recovered from a woman younger than 35 with Graves' hyperthyroidism. The CDR3 protein is CSAYGEDRGTPAYEQYF. DNA of the CDR3: TGCAGTGCGTACGGGGAAGACCGGGGGACTCCCGCCTACGAGCAGTACTTC.